This T cell receptor beta chain was identified in a study of control samples from healthy donors and cancer patients. TCRdb keeps only in-frame clones here, not all; method: immunoSEQ multiplex PCR. The table shows some 82,000 clones, with around 87% occurring only once. Sequenced sample: blood. The TCR comes from a man aged 50 to 59 in good health.

The CDR3 sequence: CAWSLKGGGSPLHF. CDR3 DNA: TGTGCCTGGAGCCTAAAAGGTGGTGGGTCACCCCTCCACTTT. The chain employs TRBV30 and TRBJ1-6, with D uncertain. The CDR3 totals 14 residues. Trimming stripped 3 bases from V and 10 bases from J, with 16 bases between. Germline loops: CDR1 GTSNPN, CDR2 SVGIG (reference sequence). The variable domain in full, completed from reference TRBV30 and TRBJ1-6, reads SQTIHQWPATLVQPVGSPLSLECTVEGTSNPNLYWYRQAAGRGLQLLFYSVGIGQISSEVPQNLSASRPQDRQFILSSKKLLLSDSGFYLCAWSLKGGGSPLHFGNGTRLTVT.